The 3 T cell receptor beta chains in this list originate from one sample, sequenced in a study of vaccination effects on CD4 cells after COVID-19. Expansion with viral peptide pools was applied to antigen-specific CD4+ T cells by the ViraFEST assay prior to sequencing. Subsequent to 10 days of culture, CD4+ T cells were isolated. From March to December 2020, the person had a SARS-CoV-2 infection that was confirmed by PCR. These receptors have no identified antigens. Some clones are missing from TCRdb's copy, which holds only in-frame ones; the method was immunoSEQ multiplex PCR. The table includes under 70,000 clones, roughly 77% detected once. Sequencing was performed on CD4+ T cells from PBMCs cultured with HIV peptides, taken before COVID-19 vaccination. Noted subset: HIV-1 Nef peptide pool negative control/reference culture. The receptors shown here come from a human donor who had a prior SARS-CoV-2 infection.

The chain is built from TRBV5-1 and TRBJ2-1; perhaps TRBD2 as D (5 bases). The CDR3 totals 16 residues. Germline-derived CDR1 and CDR2 are SGHRS and YFSETQ. Trimming cost V 2 bases and J 4 bases, with 16 bases left between them. Written as DNA, the CDR3 is TGCGCCAGCAGCTTAACTGGGGAGCAGAAGTACAATGAGCAGTTCTTC. Amino acid sequence: CASSLTGEQKYNEQFF.

The CDR3 spells CASSIGVWDSVYGYTF. For the CDR3, the DNA is TGTGCCAGTAGTATCGGCGTATGGGACAGCGTCTATGGCTACACCTTC. The gene calls are TRBV19 and TRBJ1-2, with TRBD1 matching over 7 bases. Germline V gives CDR1 LNHDA, CDR2 SQIVND (reference sequence). This CDR3 region has 16 residues. Trimming took 3 bases from V and 4 from J; bases not matched to a gene: 11.

The chain carries TRBV5-1 and TRBJ1-1, with 8 positions matching TRBD1. CDR1 is SGHRS and CDR2 is YFSETQ in the germline V gene. CDR3 length equals 13 residues. The V and J ends lost 2 bases and 12 bases, in that order; junction bases with no gene match: 9. The CDR3 DNA is TGCGCCAGCAGCTTAAAGGACAGGGATAGGACTTTCTTT. Amino acids: CASSLKDRDRTFF.